Shown below are 7 T cell receptor beta chains from a single sample sequenced in a study of cytomegalovirus exposure and HLA in healthy donors. In the PCR, 60 Vbeta and 13 Jbeta primers were used. Data came from immunoSEQ multiplex PCR; TCRdb stores just in-frame clones and leaves some out. Of tens of thousands of clones listed, 72% are singletons. The sequenced sample was PBMCs. These receptors all come from a man younger than 40 in good health and CMV-seronegative.

The rearrangement joins TRBV27 to TRBJ2-7; tentatively, D is TRBD1 (5 bases). Between the trimmed V and J ends, which lost 2 bases and 3 bases, there was a span of 8 bases. The germline V gene encodes CDR1 MNHEY and CDR2 SMNVEV (reference sequence). The CDR3 sequence is 13 residues long. The CDR3 DNA reads TGTGCCAGCAGTTTAGACAGAGACTACGAGCAGTACTTC. Its protein is CASSLDRDYEQYF.

J is TRBJ1-5 and V is TRBV4-2; D might be TRBD1 (6 bases). Per the germline V gene, CDR1 is LGHNA and CDR2 is YNFKEQ. The CDR3 totals 19 residues. V lost 2 bases to trimming and J lost 6 bases, with 26 bases between them. CDR3 sequence (DNA): TGTGCCAGCAGCCAACTGGACGGAGGGGGGGCTAGTCTAAGTCAGCCCCAGCATTTT. It codes for CASSQLDGGGASLSQPQHF.

The chain links TRBV6-4 to TRBJ2-3; a weak D match, TRBD2 (5 bases). The CDR3 consists of 13 residues. Trimming shortened V by 5 bases and J by 0 bases, and 6 bases separated the two germline ends. Per the germline V gene, CDR1 is MRHNA and CDR2 is SNTAGT. The CDR3 DNA reads as TGTGCCAGCAGTCAGCGGAGCACAGATACGCAGTATTTT. It specifies CASSQRSTDTQYF.

The chain uses TRBV4-1 and TRBJ2-3, with 12 bases that match TRBD2. V shed 4 bases, J shed 4 bases, and the junction held 9 bases outside the gene matches. The CDR3 totals 17 residues. The germline gives CDR1 MGHRA, CDR2 YSYEKL. The CDR3 reads CASSRMTSGRRPDTQYF. The CDR3 nucleotides read TGCGCCAGCAGCCGAATGACTAGCGGGAGACGACCAGATACGCAGTATTTT.

This clone appeared a single time. J is TRBJ1-5 and V is TRBV5-1, with D uncertain. The V gene lost 0 bases and the J gene lost 4 bases, with 8 bases spanning the gap. Per the germline V gene, CDR1 is SGHRS and CDR2 is YFSETQ. CDR3 size: 14 residues. CDR3 DNA: TGCGCCAGCAGCTTGGCCGGGATTAATCAGCCCCAGCATTTT. Translating gives CASSLAGINQPQHF.

CDR3 residues: CSVVPTGSDTQYF. The CDR3 DNA follows: TGCAGCGTCGTCCCGACCGGGTCCGATACGCAGTATTTT. The chain recombines TRBV29-1 with TRBJ2-3; D gene uncertain. Trimming took 6 bases from V and 6 from J, leaving 16 bases between them. The CDR3 is 13 residues long. From germline, CDR1 is SQVTM and CDR2 ANQGSEA.

This clone was picked up a small number of times. This rearrangement joins TRBV10-2 to TRBJ2-2; D perhaps matches TRBD2 (5 bases). V lost 1 base and J lost 5, with 11 bases in between. The germline V gene encodes CDR1 WSHSY and CDR2 SAAADI. The length of the CDR3 is 15 residues. The CDR3 sequence is CASSEFGLETGELFF. CDR3 DNA: TGCGCCAGCAGTGAGTTCGGACTGGAGACCGGGGAGCTGTTTTTT.